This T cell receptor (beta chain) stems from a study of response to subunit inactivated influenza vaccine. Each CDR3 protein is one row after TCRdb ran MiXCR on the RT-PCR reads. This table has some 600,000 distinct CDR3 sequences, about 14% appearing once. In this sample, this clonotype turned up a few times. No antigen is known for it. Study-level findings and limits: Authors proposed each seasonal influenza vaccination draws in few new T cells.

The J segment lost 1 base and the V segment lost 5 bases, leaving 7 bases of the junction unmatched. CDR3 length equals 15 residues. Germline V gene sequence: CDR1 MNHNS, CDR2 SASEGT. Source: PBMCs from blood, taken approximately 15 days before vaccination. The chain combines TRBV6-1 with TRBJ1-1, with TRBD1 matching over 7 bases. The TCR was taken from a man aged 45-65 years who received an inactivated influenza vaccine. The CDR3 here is CASSPDRIGNTEAFF. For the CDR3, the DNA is TGTGCCAGCAGTCCGGACAGGATCGGGAACACTGAAGCTTTCTTT.